This T cell receptor (beta chain) was retrieved from a study of control samples from healthy donors and cancer patients. This CDR3 has 16 residues. The germline gives CDR1 SGHDT, CDR2 YYEEEE. V was cut by 4 bases and J by 4 bases, with 15 bases left in between. The data were produced by immunoSEQ multiplex PCR, yet TCRdb's version contains in-frame clones alone and is incomplete. Of about 140,000 clones in the sample, around 88% were seen once. Source material: blood. The TCR sequence derives from a man aged 18 to 29 in good health. This chain joins TRBV5-6 and TRBJ2-6; no clear D. The CDR3 region has the DNA TGTGCCAGCAGCGACCGACTCCTGGCAGGGGCCAACGTCCTGACTTTC. This sequence encodes CASSDRLLAGANVLTF.